A single sample is the source of the 24 T cell receptor beta chains below, sequenced in a study of T-cell memory formation after mild COVID-19 (dated by TCRdb to about 2021). Library preparation used 5' RACE. TCRdb lists the instrument as Illumina NovaSeq 6000. Starting from the raw public reads, TCRdb applied fastp trimming at Q25, assembled clones with MiXCR and retained in-frame beta chains. A single entry per CDR3 protein holds the most common genes and DNA from its merged rows. The sample table lists 150,000 to 200,000 distinct CDR3 sequences, 15% to 20% of them with a count of one. Clones ranked in the top ten supply about 2.1% of the sample. Sequenced material: PBMCs or a T cell subset sorted from them (not recorded which). Receptors originate from an adult woman who had mild COVID-19 (a few samples of this study predate the infection). The sample titles of this study are shuffled in the database, so cell type and time point are left out; the donor was told from shared clones.

The chain is built from TRBV7-8 and TRBJ2-7; maybe TRBD1 (5 bases). Trimming left V 5 bases short and J 3 bases short, with 11 bases between. There are 13 residues in the CDR3. Germline CDR1 is SGHVS and CDR2 is FQNEAQ. CDR3 sequence: CASSHTQGYEQYF. Written as DNA, the CDR3 is TGTGCCAGCAGCCATACGCAGGGCTACGAGCAGTACTTC.

This clonotype has at least ten counts. This sequence joins TRBV12-3 or TRBV12-4 and TRBJ1-2; no reliable D call. The CDR3 has 12 residues. Trimming took off 4 bases at V and 7 bases at J, with 10 bases between the two ends. The CDR3 spells CASSSRFGGYTF. The CDR3 region has the DNA TGTGCCAGCAGTTCCAGGTTCGGTGGCTACACCTTC.

This clonotype occurred a few times. The chain carries TRBV7-9 and TRBJ2-1; D possibly uses TRBD1 or TRBD2 (5 bases each). The CDR3 is made up of 15 amino acids. CDR1 and CDR2 from the germline V gene are SEHNR and FQNEAQ (reference sequence). V lost 4 bases and J lost 7, with 17 bases in between. The CDR3 DNA follows: TGTGCCAGCAGCTGGACCGGGACGACACGGAATGAGCAGTTCTTC. It translates to CASSWTGTTRNEQFF.

The V gene is TRBV6-4, the J gene TRBJ2-7, with D possibly being TRBD1 (5 bases). Germline V lookup: CDR1 MRHNA, CDR2 SNTAGT. Trimming removed 6 bases at V and 6 bases at J, with 9 bases between. CDR3 length: 11 residues. The CDR3 loop is CASRQGCEQYF. The CDR3 DNA reads as TGTGCCAGCAGGCAGGGTTGCGAGCAGTACTTC.

This clonotype has only a few counts. This chain links TRBV7-9 with TRBJ2-1, with D perhaps TRBD1 or TRBD2 (5 bases each). CDR1 and CDR2 from the germline V gene are SEHNR and FQNEAQ (reference sequence). The CDR3 is 15 amino acids. Deletions cut 3 bases from V and 9 bases from J, with 18 bases between. The CDR3 reads CASSFKAWTSGEQFF. The CDR3, as DNA: TGTGCCAGCAGCTTCAAAGCGTGGACAAGCGGTGAGCAGTTCTTC.

The rearrangement uses TRBV12-3 or TRBV12-4 and TRBJ2-2; 10 bases fit TRBD1. The CDR3 extends over 14 amino acids. V lost 6 bases to trimming and J lost 7 bases; unmatched junction nucleotides: 5. In DNA, the CDR3 is TGTGCCAGCAGATGGACAGGGGGTGGCGGGGAGCTGTTTTTT. This codes for CASRWTGGGGELFF.

There are many counts of this clonotype. The rearrangement uses TRBV20-1 and TRBJ2-3, with 12 bases identical to TRBD2. The CDR3 covers 14 residues. Germline trimming cut 6 bases from V and 5 bases from J; bases unmatched to any gene: 6. CDR1 is DFQATT and CDR2 is SNEGSKA in the germline V gene (reference sequence). CDR3 in DNA: TGCAGTGCCTCCAGGACTAGCGGGAAAGATACGCAGTATTTT. Translation: CSASRTSGKDTQYF.

This CDR3 is CSARFVPNQPQHF. CDR3 nucleotides: TGCAGTGCTAGATTTGTGCCCAATCAGCCCCAGCATTTT. This chain connects TRBV20-1 to TRBJ1-5; unclear D gene. The CDR3 contains 13 residues. Germline loops: CDR1 DFQATT, CDR2 SNEGSKA (reference sequence). Trimming took off 2 bases at V and 3 bases at J, with 8 bases between the two ends.

The table lists this clonotype with a few counts. V and J are TRBV7-9 and TRBJ1-5, with D perhaps matching TRBD1 (6 bases). The CDR3 has 15 amino acids. The germline V gene encodes CDR1 SEHNR and CDR2 FQNEAQ (reference sequence). Trimming removed 2 bases from V and 4 bases from J, with 12 bases in between. CDR3 loop: CASSLSGGPNQPQHF. DNA of the CDR3: TGTGCCAGCAGCTTATCGGGGGGGCCGAATCAGCCCCAGCATTTT.

This clonotype was seen a handful of times. The junction shows a germline mismatch at one end, possibly a read error. The V call is TRBV4-1, the J call TRBJ1-2; the match to TRBD1 covers 8 bases. Germline CDR1 is MGHRA and CDR2 is YSYEKL. There are 16 residues in the CDR3. This CDR3 is CASSQGQGGSRYGYTF. CDR3 coding DNA: TGCGCCAGCAGTCAAGGACAGGGAGGATCCCGATATGGCTACACCTTC.

This clonotype was seen only a few times. This chain joins TRBV5-1 and TRBJ2-7; 7 bases are a match to TRBD1. Germline V CDR1 and CDR2: SGHRS, YFSETQ. V lost 6 bases, J lost 6 bases, and 6 bases stayed unmatched. This CDR3 spans 12 amino acids. The CDR3 here is CASTGQFGEQYF. DNA for the CDR3: TGCGCCAGCACGGGACAGTTCGGCGAGCAGTACTTC.

V usage is TRBV19 and J usage is TRBJ1-4; D remains unclear. The CDR3 consists of 15 residues. The germline gives CDR1 LNHDA, CDR2 SQIVND (reference sequence). The CDR3 region has the DNA TGTGCTTCGAAAGGGAATAAAGCAACTAATGAAAAACTGTTTTTT. It specifies CASKGNKATNEKLFF.

In its sample, this clonotype was seen a few times. The gene calls are TRBV20-1 and TRBJ2-7, with 7 bases identical to TRBD2. Germline V gene sequence: CDR1 DFQATT, CDR2 SNEGSKA (reference sequence). This CDR3 is built from 14 residues. Trimming removed 5 bases from V and 4 bases from J; junction bases left unmatched: 11. The DNA of the CDR3 is TGCAGTGCTTTGACTAGCCGGGAACCTTACGAGCAGTACTTC. Translation: CSALTSREPYEQYF.

This clonotype was seen ten or more times. CDR3 protein: CASSTWTGRETQYF. The DNA of the CDR3 is TGTGCCAGCAGCACCTGGACAGGGAGGGAGACCCAGTACTTC. The genes are TRBV7-2 and TRBJ2-5; 8 nucleotides match TRBD1. The CDR3 contains 14 residues. V gave up 5 bases and J gave up 5 bases; unmatched junction bases: 7. Germline V gene sequence: CDR1 SGHTA, CDR2 FQGNSA.

The chain is built from TRBV24-1 and TRBJ1-2; 10 bases map to TRBD1. Germline CDR1 is KGHDR and CDR2 is SFDVKD. The CDR3 consists of 13 residues. Trimming at V came to 10 bases and at J to 8 bases, leaving 9 bases not matched to a gene. In DNA form, the CDR3 reads TGTGCCACTGATCCGGGACAGGGGAAAGGCTACACCTTC. Translating it yields CATDPGQGKGYTF.

This clonotype appeared a few times. The gene calls are TRBV5-1 and TRBJ2-2; D is undetermined. The germline V gene has CDR1 SGHRS and CDR2 YFSETQ. V gave up 0 bases and J gave up 6 bases, with 6 bases separating them. The CDR3 has 13 amino acids. The CDR3 here is CASSLAWPGELFF. The CDR3 bases are TGCGCCAGCAGCTTGGCGTGGCCCGGGGAGCTGTTTTTT.

In its sample, this clonotype was seen a few times. This sequence joins TRBV20-1 and TRBJ2-4, with 9 bases fitting TRBD1. Trimming cost V 1 base and J 11 bases; bases outside gene matches: 18. Germline assignment: CDR1 DFQATT and CDR2 SNEGSKA (reference sequence). The CDR3 extends over 17 amino acids. CDR3 protein: CSARALTSGQGGAFQYF. The CDR3, as DNA: TGCAGTGCTAGAGCCCTCACGTCGGGACAGGGAGGGGCTTTTCAGTACTTC.

The V call is TRBV5-1, the J call TRBJ2-2; maybe TRBD2 (5 bases). CDR3 length: 16 amino acids. Between the trimmed V and J ends, which lost 5 bases and 7 bases, there was a span of 21 bases. CDR1 is SGHRS, CDR2 YFSETQ, per germline. The CDR3 sequence: CASSYPPRSTSGELFF. Here the CDR3 DNA reads TGCGCCAGCAGTTACCCTCCTAGAAGTACTAGCGGGGAGCTGTTTTTT.

The CDR3 protein is CASSLGWGLTGELFF. CDR3 nucleotide sequence: TGTGCCAGCAGCTTAGGATGGGGGTTGACCGGGGAGCTGTTTTTT. This chain links TRBV7-2 with TRBJ2-2; D might be TRBD1 or TRBD2, each matching 5 bases. This CDR3 comprises 15 residues. Trimming cost V 1 base and J 5 bases, with 11 bases left between them. Germline loops: CDR1 SGHTA, CDR2 FQGNSA.

The genes are TRBV15 and TRBJ2-7; 8 bases align to TRBD1. V lost 0 bases and J lost 2; bases outside the gene matches: 9. Germline V gives CDR1 LNHNV, CDR2 YYDKDF (reference sequence). The CDR3 length is 17 residues. This CDR3 is CATSREFGTGMAYEQYF. Here the CDR3 DNA reads TGTGCCACCAGCAGAGAATTTGGGACAGGCATGGCCTACGAGCAGTACTTC.

In its sample, this clonotype was seen a few times. This chain uses TRBV6-1 with TRBJ1-2; TRBD1 matches 10 bases. The V gene's germline CDR1 is MNHNS and CDR2 SASEGT. V lost 6 bases, J lost 0 bases, and 10 bases stayed unmatched. The CDR3 consists of 17 residues. CDR3 DNA sequence: TGTGCCAGCAGGCCACCCCCCGGGACAGGGGCTAACTATGGCTACACCTTC. Its translation is CASRPPPGTGANYGYTF.

This clonotype was seen more than once but under ten times. The chain recombines TRBV24-1 with TRBJ2-1; a possible D gene is TRBD2 (6 bases). The CDR3 length is 16 residues. Trimming took 8 bases from V and 2 from J, leaving 18 bases between them. In germline, CDR1 is KGHDR, CDR2 SFDVKD. For the CDR3, the DNA is TGTGCCACCACGGGAGCTGGGGGAAGGGCCTACAATGAGCAGTTCTTC. Translating it yields CATTGAGGRAYNEQFF.

This chain links TRBV21-1 with TRBJ2-7; the table names TRBD1, a call not compared with the DNA. TRBV21-1 constitutes a pseudogene. The CDR3 extends over 17 amino acids. The CDR3 is CASSNLKWGRDLYEQYF. The CDR3 nucleotides are TGTGCCAGCAGCAATCTCAAGTGGGGCAGGGACCTCTACGAGCAGTACTTC.

The chain has TRBV9 and TRBJ2-7, with 9 nucleotides matching TRBD1. Germline lookup yields CDR1 SGDLS and CDR2 YYNGEE. This CDR3 contains 14 residues. Germline trimming cut 1 base from V and 5 bases from J; bases unmatched to any gene: 4. The CDR3 coding sequence is TGTGCCAGCAGCGTAAGACAGGGGGAGGACGAGCAGTACTTC. Its protein is CASSVRQGEDEQYF.